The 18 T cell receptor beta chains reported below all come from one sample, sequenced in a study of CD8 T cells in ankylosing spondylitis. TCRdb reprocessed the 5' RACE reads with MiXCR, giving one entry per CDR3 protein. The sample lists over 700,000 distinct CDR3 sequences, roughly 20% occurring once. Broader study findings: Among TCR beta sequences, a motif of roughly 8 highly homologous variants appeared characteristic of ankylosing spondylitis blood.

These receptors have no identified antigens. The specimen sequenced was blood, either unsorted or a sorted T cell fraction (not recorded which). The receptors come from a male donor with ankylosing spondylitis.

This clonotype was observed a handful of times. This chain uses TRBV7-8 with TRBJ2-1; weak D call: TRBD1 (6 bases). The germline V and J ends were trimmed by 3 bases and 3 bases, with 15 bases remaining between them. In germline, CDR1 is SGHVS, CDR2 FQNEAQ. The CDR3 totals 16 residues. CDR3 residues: CASSFPTGYNYNEQFF. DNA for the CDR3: TGTGCCAGCAGCTTCCCTACAGGGTACAACTACAATGAGCAGTTCTTC.

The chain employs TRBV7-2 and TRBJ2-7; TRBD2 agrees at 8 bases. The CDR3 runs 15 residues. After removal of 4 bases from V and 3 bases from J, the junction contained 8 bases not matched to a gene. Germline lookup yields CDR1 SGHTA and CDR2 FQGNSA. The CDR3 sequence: CASSSRLAGYYEQYF. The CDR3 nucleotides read TGTGCCAGCAGCTCCAGGCTAGCGGGTTACTACGAGCAGTACTTC.

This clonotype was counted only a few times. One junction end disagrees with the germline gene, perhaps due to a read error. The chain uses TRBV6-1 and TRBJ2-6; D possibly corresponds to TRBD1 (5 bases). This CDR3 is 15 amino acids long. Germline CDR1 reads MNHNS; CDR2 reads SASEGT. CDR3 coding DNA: TGTGTCAGCAGCCCTACAGGCTCTGGGGCCAACGTCCTGACTTTC. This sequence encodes CVSSPTGSGANVLTF.

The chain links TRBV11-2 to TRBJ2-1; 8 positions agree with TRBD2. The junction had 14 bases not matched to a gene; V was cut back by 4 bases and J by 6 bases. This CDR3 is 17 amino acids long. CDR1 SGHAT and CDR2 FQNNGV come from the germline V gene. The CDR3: CASSSPDGGGVGNEQFF. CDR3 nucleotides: TGTGCCAGCAGCTCCCCGGACGGGGGGGGCGTTGGCAATGAGCAGTTCTTC.

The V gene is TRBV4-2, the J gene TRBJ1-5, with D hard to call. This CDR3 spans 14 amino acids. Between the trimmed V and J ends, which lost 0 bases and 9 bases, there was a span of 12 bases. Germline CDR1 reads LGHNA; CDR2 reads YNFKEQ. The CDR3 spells CASSQESGLRPQHF. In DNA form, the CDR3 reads TGTGCCAGCAGCCAAGAGTCGGGTCTAAGGCCCCAGCATTTT.

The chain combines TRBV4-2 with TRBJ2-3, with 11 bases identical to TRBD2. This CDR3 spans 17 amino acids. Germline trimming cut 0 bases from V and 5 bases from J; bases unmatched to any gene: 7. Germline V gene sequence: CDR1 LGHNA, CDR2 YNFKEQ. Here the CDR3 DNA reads TGTGCCAGCAGCCAAGATTTTAGCGGGGGGGGAAAAGATACGCAGTATTTT. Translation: CASSQDFSGGGKDTQYF.

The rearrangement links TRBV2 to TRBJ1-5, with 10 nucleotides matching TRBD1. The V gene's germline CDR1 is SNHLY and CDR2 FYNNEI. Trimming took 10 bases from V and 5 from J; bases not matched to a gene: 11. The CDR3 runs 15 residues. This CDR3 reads CATKKLGTGDQPQHF. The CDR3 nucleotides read TGTGCCACCAAAAAACTCGGGACAGGGGATCAGCCCCAGCATTTT. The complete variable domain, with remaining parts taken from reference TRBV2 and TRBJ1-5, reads EPEVTQTPSHQVTQMGQEVILRCVPISNHLYFYWYRQILGQKVEFLVSFYNNEISEKSEIFDDQFSVERPDGSNFTLKIRSTKLEDSAMYFCATKKLGTGDQPQHFGDGTRLSIL.

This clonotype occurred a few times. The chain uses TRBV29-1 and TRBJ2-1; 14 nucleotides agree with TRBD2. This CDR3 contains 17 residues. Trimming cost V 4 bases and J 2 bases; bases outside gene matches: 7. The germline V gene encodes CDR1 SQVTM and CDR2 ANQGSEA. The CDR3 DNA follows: TGCAGCGTTGGGTTGACTAGCGGGAGGGCCACCTACAATGAGCAGTTCTTC. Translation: CSVGLTSGRATYNEQFF.

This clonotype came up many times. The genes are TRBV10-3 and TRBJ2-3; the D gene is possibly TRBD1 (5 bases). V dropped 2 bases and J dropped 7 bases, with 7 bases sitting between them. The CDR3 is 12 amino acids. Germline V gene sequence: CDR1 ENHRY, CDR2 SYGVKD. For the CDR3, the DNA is TGTGCCATCAGTGAGGGGGCCAATACGCAGTATTTT. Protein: CAISEGANTQYF.

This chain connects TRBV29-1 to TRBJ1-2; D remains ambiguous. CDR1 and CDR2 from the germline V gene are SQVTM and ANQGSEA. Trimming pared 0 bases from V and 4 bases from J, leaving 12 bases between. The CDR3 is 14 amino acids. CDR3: CSVEDLPEAYGYTF. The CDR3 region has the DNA TGCAGCGTTGAAGATCTCCCTGAGGCCTATGGCTACACCTTC.

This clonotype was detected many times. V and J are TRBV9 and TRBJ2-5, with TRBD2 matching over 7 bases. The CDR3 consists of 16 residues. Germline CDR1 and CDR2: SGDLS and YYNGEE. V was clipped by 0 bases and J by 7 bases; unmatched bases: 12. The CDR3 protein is CASSVEAAGVGGTQYF. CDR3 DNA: TGTGCCAGCAGCGTAGAGGCGGCGGGGGTTGGTGGGACCCAGTACTTC.

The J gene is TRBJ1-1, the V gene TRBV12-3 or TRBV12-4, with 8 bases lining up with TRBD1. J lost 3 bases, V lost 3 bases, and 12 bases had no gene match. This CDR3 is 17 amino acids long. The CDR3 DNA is TGTGCCAGCAGTTTGTCTCCAGGGGGCGCTCGGGACACTGAAGCTTTCTTT. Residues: CASSLSPGGARDTEAFF.

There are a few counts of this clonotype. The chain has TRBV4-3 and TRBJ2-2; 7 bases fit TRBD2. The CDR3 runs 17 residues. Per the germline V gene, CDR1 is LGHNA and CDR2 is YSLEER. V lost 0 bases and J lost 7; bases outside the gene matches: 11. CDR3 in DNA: TGCGCCAGCAGCCAAGACGTCGAGCGGGAAAAGGTCGGGGAGCTGTTTTTT. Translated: CASSQDVEREKVGELFF.

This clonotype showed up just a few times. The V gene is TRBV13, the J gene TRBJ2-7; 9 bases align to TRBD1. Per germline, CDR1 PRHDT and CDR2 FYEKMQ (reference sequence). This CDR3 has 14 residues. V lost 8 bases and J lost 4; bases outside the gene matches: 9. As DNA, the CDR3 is TGTGCCAGCTCCCCGGGACAGGGACTATACGAGCAGTACTTC. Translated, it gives CASSPGQGLYEQYF.

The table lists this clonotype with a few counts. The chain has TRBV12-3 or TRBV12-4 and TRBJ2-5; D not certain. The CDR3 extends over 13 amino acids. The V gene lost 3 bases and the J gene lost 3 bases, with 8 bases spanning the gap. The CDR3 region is CASSFRLEETQYF. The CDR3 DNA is TGTGCCAGCAGTTTCAGGTTGGAAGAGACCCAGTACTTC.

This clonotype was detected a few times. The CDR3 DNA follows: TGTGCCAGCAGGGGGGTAGAAAGCGGGAGTTCGGTCGAGCAGTACTTC. It codes for CASRGVESGSSVEQYF. The chain joins TRBV7-8 to TRBJ2-7, with 8 bases that match TRBD2. J gave up 6 bases and V 6 bases, and 16 bases lay outside the gene matches. The V gene's germline CDR1 is SGHVS and CDR2 FQNEAQ. The CDR3 consists of 16 residues.

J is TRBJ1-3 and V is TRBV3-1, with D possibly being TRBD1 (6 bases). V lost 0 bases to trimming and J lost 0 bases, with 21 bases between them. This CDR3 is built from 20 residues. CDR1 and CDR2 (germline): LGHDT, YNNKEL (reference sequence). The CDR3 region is CASSQEGRRDIIYSGNTIYF. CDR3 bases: TGTGCCAGCAGCCAAGAAGGGAGGCGGGACATCATATACTCTGGAAACACCATATATTTT.

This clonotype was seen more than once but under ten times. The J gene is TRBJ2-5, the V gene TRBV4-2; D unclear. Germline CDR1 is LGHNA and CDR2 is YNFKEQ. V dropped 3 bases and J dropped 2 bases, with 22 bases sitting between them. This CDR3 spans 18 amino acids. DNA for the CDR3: TGTGCCAGCAGCCAGGATCCATCGGGCCTAACTCTTCAAGAGACCCAGTACTTC. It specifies CASSQDPSGLTLQETQYF.